One TCR beta chain is described in this entry. Its antigen is currently unknown. V was shortened by 2 bases and J by 5 bases, with 10 bases between the two germline ends. Germline lookup yields CDR1 SQVTM and CDR2 ANQGSEA. The CDR3 consists of 12 residues. This sample was included in a study of post-analysis software for immune sequencing data. Study conclusions and caveats: F measure showed strong co-clustering of same-batch samples. In patients, TRBV5-6, TRBV5-1 and TRBV20-1 belonged to roughly 5 TRBV segments found more frequently than in controls.

The library was made from cDNA and included unique molecular identifiers. With roughly 0.9 to 11 million T cells as the source, approximately 500,000 cDNA molecules resulted. TCRdb re-called the PCR reads through MiXCR, storing one row per CDR3 protein. The data show roughly 540,000 distinct CDR3 sequences, around a third seen once. The chain recombines TRBV29-1 with TRBJ2-7, with a possible D match to TRBD1 (6 bases). Material for sequencing was blood. This receptor was taken from a girl between 2 and 17 years old with multiple sclerosis. DNA for the CDR3: TGCAGCGTTGAACACAGGGTCAACGAGCAGTACTTC. Translated: CSVEHRVNEQYF.